Sequencing of this T cell receptor (beta chain) was carried out in a study of PD-L1 blockade in urothelial cancer. Study at large: Blood drawn 3 weeks (second dose) and 6 weeks after treatment start was analyzed. Whole-study findings and limits: When measured at 3 weeks, tumor-associated blood clones expanded more in durable-benefit patients.

As for this clone: The antigen is unknown.

CDR3 size: 16 residues. Germline-derived CDR1 and CDR2 are SGHRS and YFSETQ. Deletions cut 5 bases from V and 8 bases from J, with 22 bases between. Sequencing used immunoSEQ multiplex PCR; TCRdb keeps in-frame clones, though not all of them. The sample lists 30,000 to 40,000 clones, approximately 86% occurring once. Described time point: pretreatment peripheral blood. Pretreatment and on-treatment samples were taken, numbering 1 to 8 per patient. The TCR was taken from a man of 80 years or more with urothelial cancer. The V call is TRBV5-1, the J call TRBJ1-4; a possible D gene is TRBD1 (6 bases). The sample in question was PBMCs, obtained around atezolizumab (anti-PD-L1) treatment. The CDR3 bases are TGCGCCAGCAGTACGGCCCCACAGGGAGTAAGGGAAAAACTGTTTTTT. The encoded protein is CASSTAPQGVREKLFF.